This T cell receptor beta chain was captured in a study of identical twins. The study's findings and limits: Memory repertoires lacked the insertion deficit that abundant cord blood beta clonotypes showed. Cross-sectional statistical analysis, not tracking of the same donors, underpinned the conclusions.

Turning to this clonotype: Its antigen is undetermined.

TCRdb itself ran the 5' RACE reads through MiXCR, one entry per CDR3 protein. This table holds 600,000 to 700,000 distinct CDR3 sequences, about 20% found once. CDR3 length: 14 residues. Germline V gene sequence: CDR1 LNHNV, CDR2 YYDKDF (reference sequence). The V end was cut by 3 bases, the J end by 6 bases, with 15 bases between. There were only healthy Caucasians among the donors. This sample was shared with a second study, whose subject was T cells expressing NK-cell markers. That source notes: TCR beta repertoires came from sorted CD3+CD56+NKG2C+, CD3+CD56+NKG2C- and CD3+CD56-NKG2C+ T cells.

The sequenced sample consisted of PBMCs. The chain employs TRBV15 and TRBJ2-7; weak D call: TRBD2 (5 bases). This TCR was sampled from a woman between 18 and 30 years old in good health. CDR3 coding DNA: TGTGCCACCAGCAGCGAAGTGTCTAGCCTCGAGCAGTACTTC. Residues: CATSSEVSSLEQYF.